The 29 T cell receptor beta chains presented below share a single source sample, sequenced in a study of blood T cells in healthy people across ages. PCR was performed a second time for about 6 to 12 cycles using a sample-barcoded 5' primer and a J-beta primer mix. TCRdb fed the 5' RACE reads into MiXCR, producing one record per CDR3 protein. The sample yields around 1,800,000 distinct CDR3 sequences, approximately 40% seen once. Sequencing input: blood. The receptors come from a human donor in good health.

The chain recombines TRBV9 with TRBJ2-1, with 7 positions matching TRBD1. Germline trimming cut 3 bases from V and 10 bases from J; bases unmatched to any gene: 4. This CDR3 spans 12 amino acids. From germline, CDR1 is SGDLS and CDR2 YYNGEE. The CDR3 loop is CASSAGQSEQFF. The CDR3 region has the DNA TGTGCCAGCAGCGCGGGACAGTCAGAGCAGTTCTTC.

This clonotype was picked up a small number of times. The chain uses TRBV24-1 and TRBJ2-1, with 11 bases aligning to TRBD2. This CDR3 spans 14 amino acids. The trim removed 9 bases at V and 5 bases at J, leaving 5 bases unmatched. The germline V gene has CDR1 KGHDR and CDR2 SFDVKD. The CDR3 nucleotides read TGTGCCACCGTAGCGGGGGGGCCTCACAATGAGCAGTTCTTC. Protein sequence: CATVAGGPHNEQFF.

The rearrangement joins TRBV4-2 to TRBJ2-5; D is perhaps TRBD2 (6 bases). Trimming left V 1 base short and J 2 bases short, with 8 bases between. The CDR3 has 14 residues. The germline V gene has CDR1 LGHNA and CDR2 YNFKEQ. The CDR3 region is CASSQADYQETQYF. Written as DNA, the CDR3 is TGTGCCAGCAGCCAAGCGGACTATCAAGAGACCCAGTACTTC.

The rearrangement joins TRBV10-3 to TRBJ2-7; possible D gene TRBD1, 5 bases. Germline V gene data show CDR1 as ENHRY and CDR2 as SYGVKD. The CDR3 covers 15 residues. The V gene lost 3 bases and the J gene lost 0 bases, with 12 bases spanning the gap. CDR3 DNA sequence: TGTGCCATCAGTGACCTACAGGCGAGCTCCTACGAGCAGTACTTC. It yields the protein CAISDLQASSYEQYF.

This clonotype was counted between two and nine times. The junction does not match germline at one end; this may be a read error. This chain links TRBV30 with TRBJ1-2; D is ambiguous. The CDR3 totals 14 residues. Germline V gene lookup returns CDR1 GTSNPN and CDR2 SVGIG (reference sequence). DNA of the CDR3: TGTGCCTGGAGTGCCGGAACAGCCTCCTATGGCTGCACCTTC. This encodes CAWSAGTASYGCTF. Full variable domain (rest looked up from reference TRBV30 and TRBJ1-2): SQTIHQWPATLVQPVGSPLSLECTVEGTSNPNLYWYRQAAGRGLQLLFYSVGIGQISSEVPQNLSASRPQDRQFILSSKKLLLSDSGFYLCAWSAGTASYGCTFGSGTRLTVV.

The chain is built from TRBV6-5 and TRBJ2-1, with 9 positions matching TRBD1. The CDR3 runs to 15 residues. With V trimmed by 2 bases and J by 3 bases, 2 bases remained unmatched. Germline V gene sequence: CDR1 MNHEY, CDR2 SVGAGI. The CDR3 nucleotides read TGTGCCAGCAGTTACGGGGACAGGGACTACAATGAGCAGTTCTTC. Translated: CASSYGDRDYNEQFF.

This CDR3 is CSATKAGSSYEQYF. The CDR3, as DNA: TGCAGTGCGACTAAAGCGGGGAGCTCCTACGAGCAGTACTTC. The J gene is TRBJ2-7, the V gene TRBV20-1, with 7 bases aligning to TRBD2. The CDR3 extends over 14 amino acids. The V and J ends lost 6 bases and 0 bases, in that order; junction bases with no gene match: 8. Germline-derived CDR1 and CDR2 are DFQATT and SNEGSKA (reference sequence).

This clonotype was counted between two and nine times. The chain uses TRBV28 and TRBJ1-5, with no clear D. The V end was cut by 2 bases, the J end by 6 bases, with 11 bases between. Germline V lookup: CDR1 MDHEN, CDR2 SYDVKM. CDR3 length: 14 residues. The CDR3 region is CASSLDLEGQPQHF. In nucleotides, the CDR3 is TGTGCCAGCAGTTTAGACCTTGAGGGTCAGCCCCAGCATTTT.

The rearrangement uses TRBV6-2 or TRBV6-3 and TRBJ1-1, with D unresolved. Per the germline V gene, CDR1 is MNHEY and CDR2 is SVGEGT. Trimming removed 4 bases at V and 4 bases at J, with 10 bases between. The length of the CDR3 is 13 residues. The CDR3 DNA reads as TGTGCCAGCAGTTGGACGGCGTCCACTGAAGCTTTCTTT. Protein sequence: CASSWTASTEAFF.

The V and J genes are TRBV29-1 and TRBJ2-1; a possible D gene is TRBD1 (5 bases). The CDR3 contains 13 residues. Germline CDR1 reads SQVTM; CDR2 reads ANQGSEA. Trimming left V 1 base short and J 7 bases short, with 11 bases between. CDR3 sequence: CSVEVFDRNEQFF. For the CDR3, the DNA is TGCAGCGTTGAAGTTTTCGACAGAAATGAGCAGTTCTTC.

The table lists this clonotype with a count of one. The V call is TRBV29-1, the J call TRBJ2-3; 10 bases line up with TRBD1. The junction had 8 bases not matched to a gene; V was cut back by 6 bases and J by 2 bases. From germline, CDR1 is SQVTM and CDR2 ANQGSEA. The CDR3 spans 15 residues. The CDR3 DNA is TGCAGCGTAGGACGGACAGGGGGGATCACAGATACGCAGTATTTT. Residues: CSVGRTGGITDTQYF.

The CDR3 DNA is TGTGCCAGCAGCCAAGATAGGCAAGACAATGAGCAGTTCTTC. This sequence encodes CASSQDRQDNEQFF. The chain recombines TRBV4-2 with TRBJ2-1; no clear D gene. Germline V gene lookup returns CDR1 LGHNA and CDR2 YNFKEQ. The CDR3 covers 14 residues. Trimming shortened V by 0 bases and J by 5 bases, and 8 bases separated the two germline ends.

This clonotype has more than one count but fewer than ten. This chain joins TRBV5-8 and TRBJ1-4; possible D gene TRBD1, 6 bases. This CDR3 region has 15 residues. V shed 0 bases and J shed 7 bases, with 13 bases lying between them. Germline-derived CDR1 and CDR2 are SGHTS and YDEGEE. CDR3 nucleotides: TGTGCCAGCAGCTTGGAGAGAGCCAGGGGTGAAAAACTGTTTTTT. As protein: CASSLERARGEKLFF.

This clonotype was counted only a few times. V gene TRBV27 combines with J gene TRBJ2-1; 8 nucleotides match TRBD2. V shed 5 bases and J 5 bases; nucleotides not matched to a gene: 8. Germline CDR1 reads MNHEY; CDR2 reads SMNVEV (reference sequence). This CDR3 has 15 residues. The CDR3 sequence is CASSKRSGGHNEQFF. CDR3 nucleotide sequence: TGTGCCAGCAGTAAGAGGAGCGGGGGTCACAATGAGCAGTTCTTC.

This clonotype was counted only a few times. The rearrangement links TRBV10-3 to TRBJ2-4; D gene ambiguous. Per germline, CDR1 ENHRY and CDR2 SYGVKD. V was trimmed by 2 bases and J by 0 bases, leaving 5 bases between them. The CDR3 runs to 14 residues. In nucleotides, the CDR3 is TGTGCCATCAGTGAGCCCTTAGCCAAAAACATTCAGTACTTC. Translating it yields CAISEPLAKNIQYF.

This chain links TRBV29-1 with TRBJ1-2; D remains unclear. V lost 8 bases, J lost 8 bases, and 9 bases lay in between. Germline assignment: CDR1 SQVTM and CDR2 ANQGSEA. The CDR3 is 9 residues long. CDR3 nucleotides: TGCAGCCCTGACGGCGGCTACACCTTC. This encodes CSPDGGYTF.

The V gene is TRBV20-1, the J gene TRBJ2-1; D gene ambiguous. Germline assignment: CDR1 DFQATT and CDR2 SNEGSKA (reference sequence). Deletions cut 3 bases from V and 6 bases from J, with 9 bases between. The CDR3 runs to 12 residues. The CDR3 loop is CSASVVPNEQFF. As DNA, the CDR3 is TGCAGTGCTAGTGTGGTACCCAATGAGCAGTTCTTC.

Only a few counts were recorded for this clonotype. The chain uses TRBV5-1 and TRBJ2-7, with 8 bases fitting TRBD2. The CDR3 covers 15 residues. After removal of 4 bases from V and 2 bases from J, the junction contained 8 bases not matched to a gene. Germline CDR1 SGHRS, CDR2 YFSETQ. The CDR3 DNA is TGCGCCAGCAGCCCGGGGGGGGGCCTCCCCTACGAGCAGTACTTC. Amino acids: CASSPGGGLPYEQYF.

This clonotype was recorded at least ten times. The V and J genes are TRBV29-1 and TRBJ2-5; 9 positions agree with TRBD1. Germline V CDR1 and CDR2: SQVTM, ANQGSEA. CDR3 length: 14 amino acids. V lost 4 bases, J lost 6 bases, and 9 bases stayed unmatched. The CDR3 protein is CSVVADRGMQTQYF. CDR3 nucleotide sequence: TGCAGCGTTGTTGCGGACAGGGGTATGCAGACCCAGTACTTC.

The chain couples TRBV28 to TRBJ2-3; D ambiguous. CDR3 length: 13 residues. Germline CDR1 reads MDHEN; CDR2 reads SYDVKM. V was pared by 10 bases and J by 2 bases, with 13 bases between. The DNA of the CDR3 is TGTGCCACATTCCGCTTTTTCACAGATACGCAGTATTTT. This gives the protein CATFRFFTDTQYF.

The CDR3 region is CASSLYLTGADEQYF. For the CDR3, the DNA is TGTGCCAGCAGTTTATACCTCACAGGGGCTGACGAGCAGTACTTC. The chain links TRBV28 to TRBJ2-5, with 7 bases lining up with TRBD1. The J call is doubtful: the DNA matches TRBJ2-7 better. This CDR3 spans 15 amino acids. The germline CDR1 and CDR2 sequences are MDHEN and SYDVKM.

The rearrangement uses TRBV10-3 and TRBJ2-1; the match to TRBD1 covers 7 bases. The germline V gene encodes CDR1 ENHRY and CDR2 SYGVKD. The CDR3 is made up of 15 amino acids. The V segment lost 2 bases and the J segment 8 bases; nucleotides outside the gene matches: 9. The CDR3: CAISEVRGSVDEQFF. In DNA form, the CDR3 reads TGTGCCATCAGTGAGGTCAGGGGGTCGGTAGATGAGCAGTTCTTC.

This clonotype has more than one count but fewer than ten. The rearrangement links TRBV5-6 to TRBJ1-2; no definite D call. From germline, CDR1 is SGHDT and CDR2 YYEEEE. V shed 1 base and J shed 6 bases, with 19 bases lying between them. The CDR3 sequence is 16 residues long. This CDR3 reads CASSLYTSTTRDGYTF. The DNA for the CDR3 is TGTGCCAGCAGCTTGTACACCTCAACAACCCGAGATGGCTACACCTTC.

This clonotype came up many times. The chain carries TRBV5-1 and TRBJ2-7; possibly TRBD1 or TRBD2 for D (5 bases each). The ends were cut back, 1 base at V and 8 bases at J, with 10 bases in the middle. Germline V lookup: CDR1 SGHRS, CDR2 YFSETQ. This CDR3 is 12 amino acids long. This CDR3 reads CASSLFLGQQYF. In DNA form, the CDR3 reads TGCGCCAGCAGCTTGTTCTTGGGACAGCAGTACTTC.

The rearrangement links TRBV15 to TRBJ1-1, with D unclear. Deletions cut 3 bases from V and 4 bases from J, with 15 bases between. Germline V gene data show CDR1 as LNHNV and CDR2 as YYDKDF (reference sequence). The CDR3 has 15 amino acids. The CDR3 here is CATSRDRVILTEAFF. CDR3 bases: TGTGCCACCAGCAGGGACCGTGTAATCCTCACTGAAGCTTTCTTT.

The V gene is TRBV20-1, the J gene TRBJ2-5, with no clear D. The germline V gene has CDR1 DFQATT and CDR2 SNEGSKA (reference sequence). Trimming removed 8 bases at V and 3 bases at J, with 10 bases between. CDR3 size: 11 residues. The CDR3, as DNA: TGCAGTTTTTCTAGGGAAGAGACCCAGTACTTC. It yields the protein CSFSREETQYF.

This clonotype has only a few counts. The chain's CDR3 is CASSDLRDREITNYGYTF. In DNA, the CDR3 is TGTGCCAGCAGTGACCTCCGGGACAGGGAAATTACTAACTATGGCTACACCTTC. The J gene is TRBJ1-2, the V gene TRBV6-1, with TRBD1 matching over 9 bases. Trimming at V came to 3 bases and at J to 0 bases, leaving 11 bases not matched to a gene. The germline V gene encodes CDR1 MNHNS and CDR2 SASEGT. The CDR3 sequence is 18 residues long.

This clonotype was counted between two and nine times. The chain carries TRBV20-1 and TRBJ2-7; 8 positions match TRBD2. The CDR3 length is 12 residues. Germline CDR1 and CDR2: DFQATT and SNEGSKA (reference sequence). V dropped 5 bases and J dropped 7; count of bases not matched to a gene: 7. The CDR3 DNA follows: TGCAGTGCTGCCGCGGGGGGCGGGGAGCAGTACTTC. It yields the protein CSAAAGGGEQYF.

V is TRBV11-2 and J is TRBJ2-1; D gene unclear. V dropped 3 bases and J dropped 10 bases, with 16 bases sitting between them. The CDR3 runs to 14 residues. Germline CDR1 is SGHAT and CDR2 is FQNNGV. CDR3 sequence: CASSFFTPAWEQFF. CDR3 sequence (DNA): TGTGCCAGCAGCTTCTTCACGCCCGCTTGGGAGCAGTTCTTC.